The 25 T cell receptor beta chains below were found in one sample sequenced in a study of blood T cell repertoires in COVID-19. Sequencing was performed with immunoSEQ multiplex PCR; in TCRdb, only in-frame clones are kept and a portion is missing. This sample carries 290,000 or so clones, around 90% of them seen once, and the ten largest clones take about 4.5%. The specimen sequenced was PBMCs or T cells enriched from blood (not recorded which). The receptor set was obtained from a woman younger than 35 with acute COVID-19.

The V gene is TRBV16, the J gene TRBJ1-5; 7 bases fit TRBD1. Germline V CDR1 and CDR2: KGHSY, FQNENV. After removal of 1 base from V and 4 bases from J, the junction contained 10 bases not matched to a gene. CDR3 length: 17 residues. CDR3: CASSQLGRGAGNQPQHF. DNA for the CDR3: TGTGCCAGCAGCCAATTAGGCAGGGGGGCTGGAAATCAGCCCCAGCATTTT.

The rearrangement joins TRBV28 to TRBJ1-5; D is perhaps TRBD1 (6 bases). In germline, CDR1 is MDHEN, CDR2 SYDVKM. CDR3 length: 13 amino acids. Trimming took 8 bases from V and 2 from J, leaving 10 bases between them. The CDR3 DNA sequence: TGTGCCAGCGGAGGGGGGGGCAATCAGCCCCAGCATTTT. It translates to CASGGGGNQPQHF.

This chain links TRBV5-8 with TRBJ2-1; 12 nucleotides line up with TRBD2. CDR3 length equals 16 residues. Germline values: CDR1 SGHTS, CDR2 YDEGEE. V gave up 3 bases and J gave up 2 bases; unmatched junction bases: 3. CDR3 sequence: CASSSGLAGAYNEQFF. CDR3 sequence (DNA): TGTGCCAGCAGCTCGGGACTAGCGGGCGCCTACAATGAGCAGTTCTTC.

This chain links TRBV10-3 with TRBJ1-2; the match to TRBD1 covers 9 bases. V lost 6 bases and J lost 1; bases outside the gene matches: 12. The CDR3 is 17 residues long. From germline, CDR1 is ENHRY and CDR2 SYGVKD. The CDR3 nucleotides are TGTGCCATCAGCCGGGGGACAGGGAGGAACGTTAACTATGGCTACACCTTC. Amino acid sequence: CAISRGTGRNVNYGYTF.

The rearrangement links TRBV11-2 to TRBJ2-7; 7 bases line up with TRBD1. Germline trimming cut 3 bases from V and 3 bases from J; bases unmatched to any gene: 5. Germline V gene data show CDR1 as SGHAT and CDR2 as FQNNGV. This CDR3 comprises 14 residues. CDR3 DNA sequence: TGTGCCAGCAGCTTGGGGACAGTTCTCTACGAGCAGTACTTC. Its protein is CASSLGTVLYEQYF.

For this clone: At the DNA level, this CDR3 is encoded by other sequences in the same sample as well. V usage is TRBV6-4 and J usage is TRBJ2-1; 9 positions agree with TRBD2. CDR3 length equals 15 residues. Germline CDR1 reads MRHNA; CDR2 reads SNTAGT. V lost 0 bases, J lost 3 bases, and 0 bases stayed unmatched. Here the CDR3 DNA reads TGTGCCAGCAGTGACTCACTAGCGGGCTACAATGAGCAGTTCTTC. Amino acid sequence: CASSDSLAGYNEQFF.

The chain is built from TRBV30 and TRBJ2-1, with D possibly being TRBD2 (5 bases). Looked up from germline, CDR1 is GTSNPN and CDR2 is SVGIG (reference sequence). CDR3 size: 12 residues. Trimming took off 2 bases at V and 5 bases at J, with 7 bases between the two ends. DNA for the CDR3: TGTGCCTGGAGTAAGAGGGACAATGAGCAGTTCTTC. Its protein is CAWSKRDNEQFF.

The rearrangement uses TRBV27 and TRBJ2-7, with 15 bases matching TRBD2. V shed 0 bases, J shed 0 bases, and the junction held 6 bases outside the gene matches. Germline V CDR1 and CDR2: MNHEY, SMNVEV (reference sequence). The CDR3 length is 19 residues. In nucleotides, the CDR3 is TGTGCCAGCAGTTTATCGGGACTAGCGGGAGGCGCATTCTCCTACGAGCAGTACTTC. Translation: CASSLSGLAGGAFSYEQYF.

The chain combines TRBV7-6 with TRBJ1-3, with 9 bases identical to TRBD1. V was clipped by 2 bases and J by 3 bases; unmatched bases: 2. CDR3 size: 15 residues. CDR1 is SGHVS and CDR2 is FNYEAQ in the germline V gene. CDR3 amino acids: CASSLMGQGGNTIYF. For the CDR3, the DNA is TGTGCCAGCAGCTTAATGGGACAGGGTGGAAACACCATATATTTT.

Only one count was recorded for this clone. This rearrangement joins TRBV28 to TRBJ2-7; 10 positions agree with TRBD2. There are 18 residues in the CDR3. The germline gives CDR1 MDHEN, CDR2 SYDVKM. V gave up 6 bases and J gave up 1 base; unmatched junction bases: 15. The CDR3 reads CASRRAGTSVTRSYEQYF. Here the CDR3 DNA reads TGTGCCAGCAGGAGGGCCGGGACTAGCGTTACCCGTTCCTACGAGCAGTACTTC.

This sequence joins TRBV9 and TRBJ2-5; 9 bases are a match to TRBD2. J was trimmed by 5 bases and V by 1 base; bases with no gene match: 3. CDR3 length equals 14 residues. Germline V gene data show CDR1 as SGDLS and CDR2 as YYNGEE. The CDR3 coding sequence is TGTGCCAGCAGCGTATCGGGACTAGCTGAGACCCAGTACTTC. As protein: CASSVSGLAETQYF.

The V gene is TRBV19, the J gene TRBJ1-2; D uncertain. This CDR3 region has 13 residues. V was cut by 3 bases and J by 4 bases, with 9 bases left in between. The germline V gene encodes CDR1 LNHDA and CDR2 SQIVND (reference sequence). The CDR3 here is CASSITGFYGYTF. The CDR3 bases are TGTGCCAGTAGTATCACGGGTTTCTATGGCTACACCTTC. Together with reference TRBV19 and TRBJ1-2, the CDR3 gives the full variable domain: DGGITQSPKYLFRKEGQNVTLSCEQNLNHDAMYWYRQDPGQGLRLIYYSQIVNDFQKGDIAEGYSVSREKKESFPLTVTSAQKNPTAFYLCASSITGFYGYTFGSGTRLTVV.

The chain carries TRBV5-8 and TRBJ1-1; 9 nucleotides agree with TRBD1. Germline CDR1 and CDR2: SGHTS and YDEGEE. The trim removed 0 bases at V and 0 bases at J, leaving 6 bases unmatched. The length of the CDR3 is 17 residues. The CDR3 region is CASSLGQGGLMNTEAFF. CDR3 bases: TGTGCCAGCAGCTTGGGACAGGGGGGCCTTATGAACACTGAAGCTTTCTTT.

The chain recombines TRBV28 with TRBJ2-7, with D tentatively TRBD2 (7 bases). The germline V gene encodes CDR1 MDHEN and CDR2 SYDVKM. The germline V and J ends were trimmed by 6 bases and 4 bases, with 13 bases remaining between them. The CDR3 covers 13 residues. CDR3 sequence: CASSEGGGYEQYF. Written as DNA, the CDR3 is TGTGCCAGCAGCGAGGGAGGGGGTTACGAGCAGTACTTC. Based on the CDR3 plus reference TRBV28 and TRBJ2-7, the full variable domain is DVKVTQSSRYLVKRTGEKVFLECVQDMDHENMFWYRQDPGLGLRLIYFSYDVKMKEKGDIPEGYSVSREKKERFSLILESASTNQTSMYLCASSEGGGYEQYFGPGTRLTVT.

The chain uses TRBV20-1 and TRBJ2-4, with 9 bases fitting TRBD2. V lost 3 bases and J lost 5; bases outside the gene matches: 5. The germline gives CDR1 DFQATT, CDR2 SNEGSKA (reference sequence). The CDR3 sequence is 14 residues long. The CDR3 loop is CSASGKREENIQYF. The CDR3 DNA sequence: TGCAGTGCTAGTGGTAAGCGGGAGGAAAACATTCAGTACTTC.

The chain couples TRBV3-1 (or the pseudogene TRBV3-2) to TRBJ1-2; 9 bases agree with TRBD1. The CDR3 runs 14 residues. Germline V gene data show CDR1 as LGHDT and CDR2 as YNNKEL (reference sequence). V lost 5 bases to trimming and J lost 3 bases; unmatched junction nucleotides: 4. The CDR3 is CASSSRDRDYGYTF. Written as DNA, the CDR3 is TGTGCCAGCAGCTCTCGGGACAGGGACTATGGCTACACCTTC.

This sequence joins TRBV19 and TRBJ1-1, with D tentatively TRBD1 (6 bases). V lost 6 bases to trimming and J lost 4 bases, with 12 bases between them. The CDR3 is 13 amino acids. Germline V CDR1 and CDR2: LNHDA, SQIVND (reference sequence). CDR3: CASRLGGSTEAFF. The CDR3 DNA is TGTGCCAGTAGACTTGGGGGCAGCACTGAAGCTTTCTTT.

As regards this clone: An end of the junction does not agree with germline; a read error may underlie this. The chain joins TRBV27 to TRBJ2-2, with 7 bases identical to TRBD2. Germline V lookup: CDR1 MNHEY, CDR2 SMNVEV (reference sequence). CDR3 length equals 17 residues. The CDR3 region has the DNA TGTGTCAGCTGGCCCCCGGGATGGGAGGGGAACACCGGGGAGCTGTTTTTT. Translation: CVSWPPGWEGNTGELFF.

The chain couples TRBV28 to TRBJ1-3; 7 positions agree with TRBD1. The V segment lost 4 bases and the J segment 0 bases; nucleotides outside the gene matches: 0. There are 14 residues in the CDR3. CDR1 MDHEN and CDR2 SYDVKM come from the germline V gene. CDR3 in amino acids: CASSWTGSGNTIYF. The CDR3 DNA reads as TGTGCCAGCAGTTGGACAGGCTCTGGAAACACCATATATTTT.

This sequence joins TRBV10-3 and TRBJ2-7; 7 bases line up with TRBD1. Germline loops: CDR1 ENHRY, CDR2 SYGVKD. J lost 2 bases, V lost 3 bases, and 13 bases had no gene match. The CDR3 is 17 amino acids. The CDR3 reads CAISEREGQGDPYEQYF. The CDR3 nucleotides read TGTGCCATCAGTGAAAGAGAGGGCCAGGGGGACCCCTACGAGCAGTACTTC.

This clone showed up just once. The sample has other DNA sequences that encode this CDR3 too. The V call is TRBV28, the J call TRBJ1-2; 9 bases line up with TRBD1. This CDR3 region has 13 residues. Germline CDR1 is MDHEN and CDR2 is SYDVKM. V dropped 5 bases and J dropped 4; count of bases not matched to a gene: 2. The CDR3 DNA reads TGTGCCAGCAGTCCGGGACAGGGCTATGGCTACACCTTC. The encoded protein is CASSPGQGYGYTF.

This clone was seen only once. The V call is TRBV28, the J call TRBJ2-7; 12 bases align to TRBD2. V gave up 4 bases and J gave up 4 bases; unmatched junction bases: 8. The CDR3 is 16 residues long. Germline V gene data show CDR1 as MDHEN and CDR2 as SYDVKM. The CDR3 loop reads CASSYARLAGVYEQYF. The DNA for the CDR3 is TGTGCCAGCAGTTACGCCCGACTAGCGGGAGTTTACGAGCAGTACTTC.

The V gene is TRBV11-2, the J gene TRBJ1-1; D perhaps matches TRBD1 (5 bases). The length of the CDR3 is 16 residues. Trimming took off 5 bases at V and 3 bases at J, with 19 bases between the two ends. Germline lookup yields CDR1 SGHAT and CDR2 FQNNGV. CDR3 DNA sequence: TGTGCCAGCAGCCCCAGGCAAGGGGAAGAGGACACTGAAGCTTTCTTT. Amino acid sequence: CASSPRQGEEDTEAFF.

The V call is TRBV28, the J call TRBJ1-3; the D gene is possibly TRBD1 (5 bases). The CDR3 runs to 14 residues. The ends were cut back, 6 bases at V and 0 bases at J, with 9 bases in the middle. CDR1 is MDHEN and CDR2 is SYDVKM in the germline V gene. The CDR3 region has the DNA TGTGCCAGCAGCTATCAGGGCTCTGGAAACACCATATATTTT. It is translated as CASSYQGSGNTIYF. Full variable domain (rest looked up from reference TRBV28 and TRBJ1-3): DVKVTQSSRYLVKRTGEKVFLECVQDMDHENMFWYRQDPGLGLRLIYFSYDVKMKEKGDIPEGYSVSREKKERFSLILESASTNQTSMYLCASSYQGSGNTIYFGEGSWLTVV.

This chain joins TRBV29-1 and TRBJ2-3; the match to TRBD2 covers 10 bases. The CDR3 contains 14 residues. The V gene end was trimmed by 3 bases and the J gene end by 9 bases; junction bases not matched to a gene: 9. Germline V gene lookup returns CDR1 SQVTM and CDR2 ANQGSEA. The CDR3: CSVDGASGSPTQYF. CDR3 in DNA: TGCAGCGTTGATGGCGCTAGCGGGAGCCCGACGCAGTATTTT.